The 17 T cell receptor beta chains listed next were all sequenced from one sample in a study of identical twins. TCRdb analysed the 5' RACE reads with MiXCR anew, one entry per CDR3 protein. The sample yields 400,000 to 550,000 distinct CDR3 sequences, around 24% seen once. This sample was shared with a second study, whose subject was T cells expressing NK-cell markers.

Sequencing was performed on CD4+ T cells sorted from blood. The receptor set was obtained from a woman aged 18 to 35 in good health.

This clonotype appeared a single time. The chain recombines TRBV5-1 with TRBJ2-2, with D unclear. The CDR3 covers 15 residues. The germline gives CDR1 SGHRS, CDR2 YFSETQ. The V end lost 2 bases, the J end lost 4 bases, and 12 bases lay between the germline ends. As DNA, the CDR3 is TGCGCCAGCAGCTTAGGATTCCAGACCACCGGGGAGCTGTTTTTT. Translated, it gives CASSLGFQTTGELFF.

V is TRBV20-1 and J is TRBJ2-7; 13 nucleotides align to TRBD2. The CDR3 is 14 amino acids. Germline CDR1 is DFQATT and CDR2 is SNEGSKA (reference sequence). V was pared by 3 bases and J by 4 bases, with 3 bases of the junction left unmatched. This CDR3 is CSASETSGRYEQYF. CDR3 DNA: TGCAGTGCTAGTGAGACTAGCGGGAGGTACGAGCAGTACTTC.

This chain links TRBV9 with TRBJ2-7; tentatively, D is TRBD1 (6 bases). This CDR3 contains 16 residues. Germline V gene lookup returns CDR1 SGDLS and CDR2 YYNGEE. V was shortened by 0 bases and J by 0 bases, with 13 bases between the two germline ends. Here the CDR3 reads CASSVASGGRSYEQYF. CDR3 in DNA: TGTGCCAGCAGCGTAGCCTCTGGGGGCCGCTCCTACGAGCAGTACTTC.

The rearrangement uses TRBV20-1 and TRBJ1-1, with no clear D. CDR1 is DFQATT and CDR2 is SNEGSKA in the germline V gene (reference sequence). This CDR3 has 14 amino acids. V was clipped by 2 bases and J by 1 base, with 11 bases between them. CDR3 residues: CSARPGTQNTEAFF. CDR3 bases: TGCAGTGCTAGACCGGGAACTCAGAACACTGAAGCTTTCTTT.

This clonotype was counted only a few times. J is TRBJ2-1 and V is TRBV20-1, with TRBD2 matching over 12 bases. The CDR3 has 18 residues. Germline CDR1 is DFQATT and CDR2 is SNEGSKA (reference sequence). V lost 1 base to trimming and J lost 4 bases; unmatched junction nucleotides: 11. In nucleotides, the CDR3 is TGCAGTGCTAGAGTCCCCTGGGCTAGCGGGGGGGGTTACAATGAGCAGTTCTTC. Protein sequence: CSARVPWASGGGYNEQFF.

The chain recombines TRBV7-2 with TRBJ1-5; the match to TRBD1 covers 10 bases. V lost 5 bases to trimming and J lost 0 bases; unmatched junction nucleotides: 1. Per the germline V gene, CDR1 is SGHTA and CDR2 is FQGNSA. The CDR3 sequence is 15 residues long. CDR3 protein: CASSRDRGSNQPQHF. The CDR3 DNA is TGTGCCAGCAGCAGGGACAGGGGTAGCAATCAGCCCCAGCATTTT.

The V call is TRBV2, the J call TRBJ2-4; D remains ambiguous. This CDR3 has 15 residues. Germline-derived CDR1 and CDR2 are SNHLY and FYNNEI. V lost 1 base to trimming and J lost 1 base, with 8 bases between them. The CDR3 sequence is CASSEGVLAKNIQYF. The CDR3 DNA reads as TGTGCCAGCAGTGAAGGGGTCTTGGCCAAAAACATTCAGTACTTC.

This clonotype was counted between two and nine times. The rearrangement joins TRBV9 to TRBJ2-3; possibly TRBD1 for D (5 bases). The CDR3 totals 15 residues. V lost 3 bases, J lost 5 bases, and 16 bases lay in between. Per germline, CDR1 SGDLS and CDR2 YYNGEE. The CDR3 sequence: CASSASPQGVDTQYF. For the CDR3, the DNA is TGTGCCAGCAGCGCCTCTCCGCAGGGCGTAGATACGCAGTATTTT.

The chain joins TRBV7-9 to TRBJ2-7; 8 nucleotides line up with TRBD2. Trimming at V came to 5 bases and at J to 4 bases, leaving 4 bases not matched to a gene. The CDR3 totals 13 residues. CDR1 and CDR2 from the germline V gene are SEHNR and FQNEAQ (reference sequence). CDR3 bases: TGTGCCAGCAGCCCCGGGGGGGAGTACGAGCAGTACTTC. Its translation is CASSPGGEYEQYF.

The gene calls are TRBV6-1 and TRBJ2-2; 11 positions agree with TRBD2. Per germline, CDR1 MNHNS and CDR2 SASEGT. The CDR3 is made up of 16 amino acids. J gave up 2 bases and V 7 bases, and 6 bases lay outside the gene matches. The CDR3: CASKTGTSGNTGELFF. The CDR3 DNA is TGTGCCAGCAAAACCGGGACTAGCGGAAACACCGGGGAGCTGTTTTTT.

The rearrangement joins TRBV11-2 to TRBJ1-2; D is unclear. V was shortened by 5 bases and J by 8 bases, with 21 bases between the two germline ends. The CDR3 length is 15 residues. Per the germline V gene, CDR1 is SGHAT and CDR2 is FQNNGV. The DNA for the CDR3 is TGTGCCAGCAGCCCCTTGTCATCCCGAACGGGCGGCTACACCTTC. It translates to CASSPLSSRTGGYTF.

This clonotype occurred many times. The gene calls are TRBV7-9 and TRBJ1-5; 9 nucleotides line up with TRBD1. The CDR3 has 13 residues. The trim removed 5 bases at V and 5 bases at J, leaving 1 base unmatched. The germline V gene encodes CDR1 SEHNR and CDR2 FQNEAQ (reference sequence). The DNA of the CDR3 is TGTGCCAGCAGCCGACAGGGGGATCAGCCCCAGCATTTT. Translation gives CASSRQGDQPQHF.

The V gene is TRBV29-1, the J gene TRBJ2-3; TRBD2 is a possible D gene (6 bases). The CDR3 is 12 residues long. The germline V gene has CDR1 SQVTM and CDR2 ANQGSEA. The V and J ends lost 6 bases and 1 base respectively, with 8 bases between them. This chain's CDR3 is CSVSGGTDTQYF. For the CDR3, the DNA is TGCAGCGTGTCGGGAGGCACAGATACGCAGTATTTT.

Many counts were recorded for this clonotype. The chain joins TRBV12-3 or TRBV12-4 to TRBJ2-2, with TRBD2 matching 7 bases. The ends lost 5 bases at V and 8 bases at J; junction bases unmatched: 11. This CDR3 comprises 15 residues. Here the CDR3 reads CASSPREARGGELFF. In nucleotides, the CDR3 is TGTGCCAGCAGTCCCCGGGAGGCGCGGGGGGGGGAGCTGTTTTTT.

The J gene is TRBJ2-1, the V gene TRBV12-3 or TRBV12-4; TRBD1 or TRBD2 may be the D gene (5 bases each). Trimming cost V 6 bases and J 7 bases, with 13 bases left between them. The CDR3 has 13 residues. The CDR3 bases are TGTGCCAGCAGGGCTCAGGGAGATAATGAGCAGTTCTTC. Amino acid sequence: CASRAQGDNEQFF.

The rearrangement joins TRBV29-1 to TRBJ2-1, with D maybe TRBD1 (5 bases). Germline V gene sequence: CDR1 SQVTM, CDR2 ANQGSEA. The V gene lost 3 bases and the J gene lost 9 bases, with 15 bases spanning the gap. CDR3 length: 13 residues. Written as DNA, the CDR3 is TGCAGCGTTGACATGCACCGTAGGGGTGAGCAGTTCTTC. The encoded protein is CSVDMHRRGEQFF.

CDR3 DNA sequence: TGCAGTGCTCAGAGAAGGTTCTCTATTAGCACAGATACGCAGTATTTT. Amino acids: CSAQRRFSISTDTQYF. This sequence joins TRBV20-1 and TRBJ2-3; D not resolved. CDR1 and CDR2 from the germline V gene are DFQATT and SNEGSKA (reference sequence). The CDR3 totals 16 residues. Deletions cut 5 bases from V and 0 bases from J, with 18 bases between.